This T cell receptor (beta chain) is drawn from a study of early T cells in non-severe SARS-CoV-2 infection. Study-level background: Bulk RNA isolated from unsorted whole blood underwent sequencing; chains were not paired. Study-wide results and caveats: Matching with VDJdb favored anti-spike CD8 responses (missing private and CD4 specificities).

Individual cDNA molecules were tagged with unique molecular identifiers. Using its own MiXCR run on the 5' RACE reads, TCRdb lists one record per CDR3 protein. The sample records about 64,000 distinct CDR3 sequences, under 15% being singletons. Germline assignment: CDR1 LGHDT and CDR2 YNNKEL (reference sequence). V lost 4 bases and J lost 4; bases outside the gene matches: 7. This CDR3 spans 15 amino acids. This clonotype was counted only a few times. Antigen unknown. The specimen was whole blood. The clonotype originates from an adult who was a healthcare worker with PCR-confirmed SARS-CoV-2 infection or an uninfected control (not recorded which). V gene TRBV3-1 combines with J gene TRBJ2-3; TRBD1 aligns across 8 bases. The CDR3 region has the DNA TGTGCCAGCAGCCCCGGACAGGGTAGGGCAGATACGCAGTATTTT. Its protein is CASSPGQGRADTQYF.